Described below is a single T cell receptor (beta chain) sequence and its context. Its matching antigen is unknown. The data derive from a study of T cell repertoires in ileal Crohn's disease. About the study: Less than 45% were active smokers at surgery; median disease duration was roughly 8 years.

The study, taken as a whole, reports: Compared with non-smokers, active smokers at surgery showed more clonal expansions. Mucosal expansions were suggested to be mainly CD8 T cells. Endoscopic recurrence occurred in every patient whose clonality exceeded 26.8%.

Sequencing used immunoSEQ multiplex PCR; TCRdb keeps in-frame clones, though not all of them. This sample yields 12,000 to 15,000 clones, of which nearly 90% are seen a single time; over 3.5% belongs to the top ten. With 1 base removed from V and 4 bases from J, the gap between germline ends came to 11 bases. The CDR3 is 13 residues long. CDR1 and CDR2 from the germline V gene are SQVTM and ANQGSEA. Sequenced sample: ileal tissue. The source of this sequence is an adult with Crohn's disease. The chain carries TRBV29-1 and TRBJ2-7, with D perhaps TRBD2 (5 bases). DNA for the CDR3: TGCAGCGTTGAAGCCGGGGATAGGTACGAGCAGTACTTC. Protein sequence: CSVEAGDRYEQYF.